This T cell receptor (beta chain) was retrieved from a study of cytomegalovirus exposure and HLA in healthy donors. Use of 60 Vbeta and 13 Jbeta primers characterized the PCR. Data came from immunoSEQ multiplex PCR; TCRdb stores just in-frame clones and leaves some out. The sample yields 45,000 to 50,000 clones, of which the top ten take up roughly 17%. Findings and limits, study-wide: In presence/absence analyses, roughly uniform sequencing depth across donors was assumed. The study reported that TCR beta sequences accurately predicted HLA-A and HLA-B alleles in most subjects.

About this clone: The antigen is undetermined.

Sequenced: PBMCs. The TCR sequence derives from a male donor in good health and CMV-seronegative.

The CDR3 spells CAWSLTGTGGRGYTF. The CDR3 nucleotides read TGTGCCTGGAGTCTCACCGGGACAGGGGGTCGGGGCTACACCTTC. The chain has TRBV30 and TRBJ1-2; 11 bases are a match to TRBD1. This CDR3 is 15 amino acids long. Trimming took 2 bases from V and 8 from J; bases not matched to a gene: 10. CDR1 is GTSNPN and CDR2 is SVGIG in the germline V gene (reference sequence).